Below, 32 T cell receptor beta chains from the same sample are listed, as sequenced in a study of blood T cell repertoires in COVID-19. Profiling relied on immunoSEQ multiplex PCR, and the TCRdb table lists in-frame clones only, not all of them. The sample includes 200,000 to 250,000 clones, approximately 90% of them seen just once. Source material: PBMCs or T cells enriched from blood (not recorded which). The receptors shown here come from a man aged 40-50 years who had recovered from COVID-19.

The CDR3: CASRPLAGNSYNEQFF. The CDR3 DNA sequence: TGTGCCAGCAGACCTCTAGCGGGAAATTCCTACAATGAGCAGTTCTTC. The chain joins TRBV28 to TRBJ2-1, with 9 bases lining up with TRBD2. The V segment lost 6 bases and the J segment 1 base; nucleotides outside the gene matches: 7. The germline gives CDR1 MDHEN, CDR2 SYDVKM. The CDR3 has 16 residues.

The CDR3 DNA reads as TGTGCCAGCAGTTACGAAGCGGGGGGGCCTTTAGGAGAGACCCAGTACTTC. Its translation is CASSYEAGGPLGETQYF. The rearrangement joins TRBV6-2 or TRBV6-3 to TRBJ2-5; 10 nucleotides agree with TRBD2. V lost 2 bases, J lost 4 bases, and 10 bases stayed unmatched. This CDR3 is built from 17 residues. CDR1 MNHEY and CDR2 SVGEGT come from the germline V gene.

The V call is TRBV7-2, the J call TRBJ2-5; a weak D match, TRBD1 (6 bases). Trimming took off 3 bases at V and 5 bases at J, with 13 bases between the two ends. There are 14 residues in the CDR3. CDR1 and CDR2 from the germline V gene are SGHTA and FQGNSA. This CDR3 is CASSFIPQGETQYF. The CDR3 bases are TGTGCCAGCAGCTTTATCCCCCAGGGGGAGACCCAGTACTTC. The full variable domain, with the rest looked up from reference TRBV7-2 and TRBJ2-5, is GAGVSQSPSNKVTEKGKDVELRCDPISGHTALYWYRQSLGQGLEFLIYFQGNSAPDKSGLPSDRFSAERTGGSVSTLTIQRTQQEDSAVYLCASSFIPQGETQYFGPGTRLLVL.

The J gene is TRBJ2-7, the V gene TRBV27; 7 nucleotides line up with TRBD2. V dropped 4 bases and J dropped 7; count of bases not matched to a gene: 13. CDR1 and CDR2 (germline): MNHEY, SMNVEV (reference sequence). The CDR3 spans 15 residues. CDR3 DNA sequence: TGTGCCAGCAGTTCCTCTGCTAGCGGTGGGCAGGAGCAGTACTTC. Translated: CASSSSASGGQEQYF.

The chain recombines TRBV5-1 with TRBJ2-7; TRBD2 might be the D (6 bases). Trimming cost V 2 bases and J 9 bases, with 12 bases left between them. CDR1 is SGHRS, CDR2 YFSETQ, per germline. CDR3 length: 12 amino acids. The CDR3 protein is CASSFGQEGQYF. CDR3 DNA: TGCGCCAGCAGCTTCGGGCAGGAGGGGCAGTACTTC. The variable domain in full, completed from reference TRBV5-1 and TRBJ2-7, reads KAGVTQTPRYLIKTRGQQVTLSCSPISGHRSVSWYQQTPGQGLQFLFEYFSETQRNKGNFPGRFSGRQFSNSRSEMNVSTLELGDSALYLCASSFGQEGQYFGPGTRLTVT.

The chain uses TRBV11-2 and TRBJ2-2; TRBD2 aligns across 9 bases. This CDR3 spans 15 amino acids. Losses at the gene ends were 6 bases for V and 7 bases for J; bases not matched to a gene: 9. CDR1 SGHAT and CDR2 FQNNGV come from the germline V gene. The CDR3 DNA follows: TGTGCCAGCAGGCGCCCGGGACTAGCTGTCGGGGAGCTGTTTTTT. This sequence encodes CASRRPGLAVGELFF.

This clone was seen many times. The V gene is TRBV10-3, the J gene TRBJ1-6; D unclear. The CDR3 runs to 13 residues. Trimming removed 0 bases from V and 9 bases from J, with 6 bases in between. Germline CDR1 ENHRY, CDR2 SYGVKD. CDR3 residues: CAISESYTSPLHF. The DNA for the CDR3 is TGTGCCATCAGTGAGTCATACACTTCACCCCTCCACTTT.

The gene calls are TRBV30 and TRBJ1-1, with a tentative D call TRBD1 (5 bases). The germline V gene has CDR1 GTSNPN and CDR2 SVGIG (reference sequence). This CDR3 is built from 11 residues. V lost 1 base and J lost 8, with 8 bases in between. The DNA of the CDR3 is TGTGCCTGGAGTGGACAGTTGGAAGCTTTCTTT. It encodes CAWSGQLEAFF.

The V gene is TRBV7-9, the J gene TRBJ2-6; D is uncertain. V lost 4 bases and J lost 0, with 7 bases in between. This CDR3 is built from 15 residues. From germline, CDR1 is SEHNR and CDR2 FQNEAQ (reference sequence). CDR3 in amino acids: CASSYTSSGANVLTF. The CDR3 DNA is TGTGCCAGCAGCTACACAAGCTCTGGGGCCAACGTCCTGACTTTC.

DNA of the CDR3: TGTGCCAGTAGTTCCAGCCGACTAGCGGGAGTGGCAGATACGCAGTATTTT. This codes for CASSSSRLAGVADTQYF. The J gene is TRBJ2-3, the V gene TRBV19, with 12 bases that match TRBD2. Germline-derived CDR1 and CDR2 are LNHDA and SQIVND (reference sequence). J was trimmed by 4 bases and V by 5 bases; bases with no gene match: 10. The CDR3 length is 17 residues. Based on the CDR3 plus reference TRBV19 and TRBJ2-3, the full variable domain is DGGITQSPKYLFRKEGQNVTLSCEQNLNHDAMYWYRQDPGQGLRLIYYSQIVNDFQKGDIAEGYSVSREKKESFPLTVTSAQKNPTAFYLCASSSSRLAGVADTQYFGPGTRLTVL.

CDR3: CASSSAVGTYTEAFF. CDR3 coding DNA: TGTGCCAGCAGCTCCGCAGTGGGCACATACACTGAAGCTTTCTTT. The chain employs TRBV5-4 and TRBJ1-1; D ambiguous. Trimming took off 3 bases at V and 3 bases at J, with 15 bases between the two ends. Germline CDR1 is SGHNT and CDR2 is YYREEE (reference sequence). The CDR3 totals 15 residues.

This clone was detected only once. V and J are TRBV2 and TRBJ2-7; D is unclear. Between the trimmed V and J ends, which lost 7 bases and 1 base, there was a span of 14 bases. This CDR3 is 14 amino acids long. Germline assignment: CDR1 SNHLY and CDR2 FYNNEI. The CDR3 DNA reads TGTGCCAGCAAGTCCCACGAACAGTCCTACGAGCAGTACTTC. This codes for CASKSHEQSYEQYF.

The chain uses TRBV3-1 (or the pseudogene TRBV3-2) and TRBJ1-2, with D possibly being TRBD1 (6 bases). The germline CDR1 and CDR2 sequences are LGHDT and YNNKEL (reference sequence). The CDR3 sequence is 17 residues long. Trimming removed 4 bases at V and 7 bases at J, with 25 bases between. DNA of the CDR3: TGTGCCAGCAGCCGGCCGCGTTCAGGGGCTGAGTATGGTGGCTACACCTTC. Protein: CASSRPRSGAEYGGYTF.

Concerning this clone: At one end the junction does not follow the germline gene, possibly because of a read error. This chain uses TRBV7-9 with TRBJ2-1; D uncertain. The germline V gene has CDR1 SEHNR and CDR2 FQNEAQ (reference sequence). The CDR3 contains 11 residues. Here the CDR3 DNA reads TGTGCCAGCAGCCCCTACGATGAGCAGTTCTTC. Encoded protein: CASSPYDEQFF.

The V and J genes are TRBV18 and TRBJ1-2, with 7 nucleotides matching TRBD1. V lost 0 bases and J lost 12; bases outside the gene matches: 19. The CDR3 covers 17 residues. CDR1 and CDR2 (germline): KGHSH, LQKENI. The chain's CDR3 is CASSPPGFDREGVGDTF. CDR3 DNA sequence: TGTGCCAGCTCACCACCGGGATTCGACAGGGAAGGCGTGGGGGACACCTTC.

The CDR3 protein is CASTVSGGHYEQYF. CDR3 DNA sequence: TGTGCCAGTACAGTAAGCGGGGGGCACTACGAGCAGTACTTC. The chain is built from TRBV19 and TRBJ2-7; the match to TRBD2 covers 9 bases. Per germline, CDR1 LNHDA and CDR2 SQIVND (reference sequence). Trimming removed 7 bases from V and 3 bases from J; junction bases left unmatched: 7. This CDR3 comprises 14 residues.

The CDR3 region is CASSTGQGFQQPQHF. CDR3 sequence (DNA): TGTGCCAGCTCAACCGGACAAGGGTTCCAACAGCCCCAGCATTTT. The V gene is TRBV18, the J gene TRBJ1-5, with a weak D call TRBD1 (5 bases). Germline V gene lookup returns CDR1 KGHSH and CDR2 LQKENI. Between the trimmed V and J ends, which lost 5 bases and 7 bases, there was a span of 18 bases. The CDR3 covers 15 residues. Based on the CDR3 plus reference TRBV18 and TRBJ1-5, the full variable domain is NAGVMQNPRHLVRRRGQEARLRCSPMKGHSHVYWYRQLPEEGLKFMVYLQKENIIDESGMPKERFSAEFPKEGPSILRIQQVVRGDSAAYFCASSTGQGFQQPQHFGDGTRLSIL.

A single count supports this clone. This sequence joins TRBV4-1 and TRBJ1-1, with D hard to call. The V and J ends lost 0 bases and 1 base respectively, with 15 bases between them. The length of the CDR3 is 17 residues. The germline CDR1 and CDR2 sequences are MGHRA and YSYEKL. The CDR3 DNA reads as TGCGCCAGCAGCCAAGATCGTGGTAGTCCAGGGAACACTGAAGCTTTCTTT. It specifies CASSQDRGSPGNTEAFF.

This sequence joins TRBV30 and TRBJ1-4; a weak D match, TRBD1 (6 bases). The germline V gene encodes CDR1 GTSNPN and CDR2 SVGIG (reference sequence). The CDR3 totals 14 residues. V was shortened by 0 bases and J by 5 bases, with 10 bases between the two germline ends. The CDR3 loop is CAWSVTGRNEKLFF. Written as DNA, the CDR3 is TGTGCCTGGAGTGTCACAGGGCGGAATGAAAAACTGTTTTTT.

The CDR3 coding sequence is TGCGCCAGCAGCCCGTGGGGGGGCGTTTACAATGAGCAGTTCTTC. Its translation is CASSPWGGVYNEQFF. The chain combines TRBV5-1 with TRBJ2-1, with a tentative D call TRBD2 (7 bases). V lost 4 bases, J lost 4 bases, and 15 bases lay in between. CDR1 is SGHRS and CDR2 is YFSETQ in the germline V gene. The CDR3 covers 15 residues.

CDR3 DNA sequence: TGTGCCTGGAGTGGGGGGCGGAACTATGGCTACACCTTC. This translates into CAWSGGRNYGYTF. The chain couples TRBV30 to TRBJ1-2; a possible D gene is TRBD1 (6 bases). Germline V gene lookup returns CDR1 GTSNPN and CDR2 SVGIG (reference sequence). The CDR3 loop spans 13 amino acids. The germline V and J ends were trimmed by 1 base and 2 bases, with 8 bases remaining between them.

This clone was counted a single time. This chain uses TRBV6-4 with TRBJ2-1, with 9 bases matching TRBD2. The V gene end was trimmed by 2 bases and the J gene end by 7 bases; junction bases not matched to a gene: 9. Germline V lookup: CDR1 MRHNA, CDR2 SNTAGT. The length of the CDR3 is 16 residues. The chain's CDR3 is CASSDPGTSYVNEQFF. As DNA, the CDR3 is TGTGCCAGCAGTGACCCCGGGACTAGCTATGTTAATGAGCAGTTCTTC.

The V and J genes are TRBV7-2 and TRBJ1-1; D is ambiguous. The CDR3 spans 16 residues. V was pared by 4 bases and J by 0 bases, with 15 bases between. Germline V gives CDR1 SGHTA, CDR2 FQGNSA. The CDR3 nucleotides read TGTGCCAGCAGCTCAAAGACTCGATTCTTGAACACTGAAGCTTTCTTT. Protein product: CASSSKTRFLNTEAFF.

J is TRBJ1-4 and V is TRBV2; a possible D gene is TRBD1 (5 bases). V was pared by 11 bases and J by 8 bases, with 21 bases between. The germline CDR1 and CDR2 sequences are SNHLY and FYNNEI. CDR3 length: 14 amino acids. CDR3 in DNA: TGTGCCCTACGGGCCGCAGGGTTGAGGGAAAAACTGTTTTTT. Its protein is CALRAAGLREKLFF.

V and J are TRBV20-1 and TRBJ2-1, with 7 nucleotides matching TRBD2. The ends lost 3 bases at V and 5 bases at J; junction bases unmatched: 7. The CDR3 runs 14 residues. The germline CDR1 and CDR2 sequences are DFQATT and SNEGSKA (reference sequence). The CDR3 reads CSASNSGSNNEQFF. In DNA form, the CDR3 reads TGCAGTGCTAGTAATAGCGGGTCCAACAATGAGCAGTTCTTC.

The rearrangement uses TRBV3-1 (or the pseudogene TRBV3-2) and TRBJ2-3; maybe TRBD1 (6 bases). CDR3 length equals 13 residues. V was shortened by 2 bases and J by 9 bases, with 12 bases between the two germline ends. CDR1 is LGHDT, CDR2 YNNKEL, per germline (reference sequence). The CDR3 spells CASSQTRQATQYF. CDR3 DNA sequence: TGTGCCAGCAGCCAAACCCGACAGGCGACGCAGTATTTT.

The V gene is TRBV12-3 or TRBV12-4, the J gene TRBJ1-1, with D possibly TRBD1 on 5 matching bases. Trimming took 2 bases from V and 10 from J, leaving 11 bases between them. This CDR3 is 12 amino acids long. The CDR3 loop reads CASSLQGWRAFF. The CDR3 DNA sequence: TGTGCCAGCAGTTTACAGGGTTGGCGAGCTTTCTTT.

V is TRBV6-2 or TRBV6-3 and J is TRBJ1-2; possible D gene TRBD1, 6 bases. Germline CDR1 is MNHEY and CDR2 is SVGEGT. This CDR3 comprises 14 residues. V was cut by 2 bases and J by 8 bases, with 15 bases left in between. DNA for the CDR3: TGTGCCAGCAGTTACATGGCTCTGGGGACAGGCTACACCTTC. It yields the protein CASSYMALGTGYTF.

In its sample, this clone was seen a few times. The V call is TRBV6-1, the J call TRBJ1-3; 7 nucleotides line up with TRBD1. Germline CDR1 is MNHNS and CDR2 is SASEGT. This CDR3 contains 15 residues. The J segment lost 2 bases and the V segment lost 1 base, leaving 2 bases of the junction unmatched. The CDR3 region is CASSEGQGAGNTIYF. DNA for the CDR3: TGTGCCAGCAGTGAAGGACAGGGAGCTGGAAACACCATATATTTT.

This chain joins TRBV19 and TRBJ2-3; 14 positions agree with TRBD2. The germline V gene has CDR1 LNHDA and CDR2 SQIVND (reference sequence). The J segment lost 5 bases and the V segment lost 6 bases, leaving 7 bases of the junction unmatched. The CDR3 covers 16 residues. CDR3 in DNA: TGTGCCAGTAGCCCGGGACTAGCGGGAGTACGAGATACGCAGTATTTT. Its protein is CASSPGLAGVRDTQYF. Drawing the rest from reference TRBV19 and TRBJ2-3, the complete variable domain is DGGITQSPKYLFRKEGQNVTLSCEQNLNHDAMYWYRQDPGQGLRLIYYSQIVNDFQKGDIAEGYSVSREKKESFPLTVTSAQKNPTAFYLCASSPGLAGVRDTQYFGPGTRLTVL.

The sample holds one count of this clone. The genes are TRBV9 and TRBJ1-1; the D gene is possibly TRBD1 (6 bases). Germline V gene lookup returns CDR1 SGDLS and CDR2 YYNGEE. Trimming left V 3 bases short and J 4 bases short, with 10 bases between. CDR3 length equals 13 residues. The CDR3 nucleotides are TGTGCCAGCAGCGGTTCAGGGGTCACTGAAGCTTTCTTT. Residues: CASSGSGVTEAFF.

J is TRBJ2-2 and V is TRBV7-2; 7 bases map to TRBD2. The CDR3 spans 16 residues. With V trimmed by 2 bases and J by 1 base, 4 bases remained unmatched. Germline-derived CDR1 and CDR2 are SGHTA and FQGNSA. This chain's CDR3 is CASSLYQRGNTGELFF. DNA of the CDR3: TGTGCCAGCAGCTTATATCAGCGGGGGAACACCGGGGAGCTGTTTTTT.